What follows are 9 T cell receptor beta chains derived from one specimen sequenced in a study of blood T cells in healthy people across ages. The use of a sample-barcoded 5' primer and a J-beta primer mix characterized a second PCR of about 7 to 12 cycles. From the 5' RACE reads, TCRdb called clonotypes with MiXCR, one entry per CDR3 protein. The profile shows 650,000 to 1,000,000 distinct CDR3 sequences, around 36% of them singletons. The sequenced sample was blood. The receptors originated from a man between 18 and 29 years old in good health.

This clonotype was detected only once. The rearrangement joins TRBV7-6 to TRBJ2-6; 8 bases are shared with TRBD1. Germline lookup yields CDR1 SGHVS and CDR2 FNYEAQ. Losses at the gene ends were 5 bases for V and 15 bases for J; bases not matched to a gene: 6. The CDR3 runs to 12 residues. This chain's CDR3 is CASSTGQGGLTF. The CDR3 DNA sequence: TGTGCCAGCAGCACTGGACAGGGTGGCCTGACTTTC.

The chain joins TRBV5-1 to TRBJ2-3; no firm D call. Germline lookup yields CDR1 SGHRS and CDR2 YFSETQ. V lost 0 bases to trimming and J lost 3 bases, with 8 bases between them. This CDR3 region has 14 residues. This CDR3 is CASSLEGWTDTQYF. DNA for the CDR3: TGCGCCAGCAGCTTGGAGGGTTGGACAGATACGCAGTATTTT.

The rearrangement links TRBV7-6 to TRBJ2-7; no clear D gene. The CDR3 consists of 12 residues. CDR1 and CDR2 (germline): SGHVS, FNYEAQ. Trimming took 6 bases from V and 7 from J, leaving 13 bases between them. CDR3 in amino acids: CASSPAKLEQYF. CDR3 DNA: TGTGCCAGCAGTCCAGCCAAACTTGAGCAGTACTTC.

This clonotype was picked up a small number of times. The genes are TRBV7-6 and TRBJ2-1, with TRBD1 identical over 9 bases. CDR3 length: 17 residues. Germline V gene data show CDR1 as SGHVS and CDR2 as FNYEAQ. J was trimmed by 3 bases and V by 5 bases; bases with no gene match: 11. CDR3 DNA: TGTGCCAGCAGCCTAAACCCTGGACAGGGGATCTACAATGAGCAGTTCTTC. Translation: CASSLNPGQGIYNEQFF.

On this clonotype: The conserved closing phenylalanine or tryptophan is absent in this CDR3, likely reflecting a read error. The chain uses TRBV12-3 or TRBV12-4 and TRBJ2-1, with D hard to call. Trimming stripped 3 bases from V and 7 bases from J, with 4 bases between. The CDR3 has 11 residues. The CDR3 is CASSLRNEQFL. In DNA, the CDR3 is TGTGCCAGCAGTTTGCGTAATGAGCAGTTCTTA.

A note on this clonotype: It may be a read error: a sequence one base away is much more abundant. The chain links TRBV12-3 or TRBV12-4 to TRBJ2-3; 8 bases line up with TRBD2. CDR3 size: 11 residues. The CDR3 sequence: CVAGGLNTQYF. CDR3 DNA sequence: TGTGTGGCGGGGGGTCTCAATACGCAGTATTTT.

This clonotype was seen at least ten times. The V gene is TRBV20-1, the J gene TRBJ2-3, with D possibly being TRBD2 (6 bases). Trimming removed 2 bases from V and 4 bases from J, with 10 bases in between. Germline V gives CDR1 DFQATT, CDR2 SNEGSKA (reference sequence). The CDR3 extends over 13 amino acids. The CDR3 spells CSARRGDPDTQYF. The CDR3 nucleotides read TGCAGTGCTAGACGCGGGGACCCAGATACGCAGTATTTT.

The chain carries TRBV25-1 and TRBJ2-5; 8 nucleotides align to TRBD2. Germline trimming cut 2 bases from V and 5 bases from J; bases unmatched to any gene: 4. CDR3 size: 14 residues. Germline lookup yields CDR1 MGHDK and CDR2 SYGVNS. The CDR3 spells CASSETSGFETQYF. The CDR3 nucleotides read TGTGCCAGCAGTGAAACTAGCGGCTTCGAGACCCAGTACTTC.

This clonotype has only a few counts. This chain joins TRBV6-1 and TRBJ1-5; 7 bases are shared with TRBD1. Germline V gene data show CDR1 as MNHNS and CDR2 as SASEGT. V shed 5 bases, J shed 0 bases, and the junction held 16 bases outside the gene matches. This CDR3 has 19 amino acids. As DNA, the CDR3 is TGTGCCAGCAGTCGCCGTACTCCGGGACAGACTTATAGCAATCAGCCCCAGCATTTT. Its protein is CASSRRTPGQTYSNQPQHF.